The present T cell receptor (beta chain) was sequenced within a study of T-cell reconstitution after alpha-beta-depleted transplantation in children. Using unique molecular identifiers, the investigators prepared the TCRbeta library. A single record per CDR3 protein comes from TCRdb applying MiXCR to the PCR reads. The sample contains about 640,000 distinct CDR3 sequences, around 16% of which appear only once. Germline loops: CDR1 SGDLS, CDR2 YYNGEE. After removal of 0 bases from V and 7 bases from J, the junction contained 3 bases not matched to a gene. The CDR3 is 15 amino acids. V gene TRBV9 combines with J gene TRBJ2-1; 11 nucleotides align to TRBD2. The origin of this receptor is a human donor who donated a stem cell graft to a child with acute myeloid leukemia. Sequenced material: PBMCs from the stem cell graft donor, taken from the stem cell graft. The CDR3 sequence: CASSVVAGGLNEQFF. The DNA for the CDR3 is TGTGCCAGCAGCGTAGTAGCGGGGGGGTTGAATGAGCAGTTCTTC.